What follows is one T cell receptor beta chain and its context. The CDR3 loop spans 13 amino acids. The V segment lost 7 bases and the J segment 8 bases; nucleotides outside the gene matches: 13. In germline, CDR1 is SQVTM, CDR2 ANQGSEA. This record belongs to a study of blood T cell repertoires in COVID-19. In the study overall: The study drew acute and convalescent COVID-19 samples from the United States, Italy and Spain. PBMCs, B-cell-depleted T cells, or T cells provided the cDNA or gDNA that made up the material.

As processed by the authors: From reference gene primer amplification, estimates of nucleated cell counts were derived. Generated by immunoSEQ multiplex PCR, the TCRdb table keeps only in-frame clones and is missing some. V and J calls and clone size come straight from that table; D and trimming were deduced from the DNA. The table has about 66,000 clones, 85% to 90% seen once; the top ten hold approximately 6.6%. This receptor was taken from a man aged 45-65 years with active COVID-19. The chain has TRBV29-1 and TRBJ1-2; 7 bases align to TRBD1. The sample consisted of peripheral blood. This CDR3 reads CSAHGQAGGGYTF. DNA of the CDR3: TGCAGCGCCCACGGACAGGCGGGGGGAGGCTACACCTTC.